Following are 3 T cell receptor beta chains from one sample sequenced in a study of blood T cell repertoires in COVID-19. Some clones are missing from TCRdb's copy, which holds only in-frame ones; the method was immunoSEQ multiplex PCR. This table has a few hundred thousand clones, about nine tenths appearing once. Sample: peripheral blood. These receptors all come from a man aged 18 to 29 with active or convalescent COVID-19.

This clone is a singleton in its sample. In DNA form, the CDR3 reads TGTGCCAGCAGCGACAACAGGGGGTACAGCACTGAAGCTTTCTTT. Translated: CASSDNRGYSTEAFF. The chain is built from TRBV27 and TRBJ1-1; TRBD1 agrees at 8 bases. There are 15 residues in the CDR3. Germline V lookup: CDR1 MNHEY, CDR2 SMNVEV (reference sequence). V lost 6 bases and J lost 4; bases outside the gene matches: 10.

The chain joins TRBV6-7 to TRBJ2-4; no firm D call. TRBV6-7 is classed as an ORF, of uncertain function. There are 15 residues in the CDR3. Trimming pared 3 bases from V and 0 bases from J, leaving 9 bases between. CDR3 amino acids: CASSYPVLAKNIQYF. The CDR3 DNA reads as TGTGCCAGCAGTTATCCCGTCCTAGCCAAAAACATTCAGTACTTC.

V is TRBV2 and J is TRBJ2-2; 7 bases align to TRBD1. CDR3 size: 18 residues. Germline V CDR1 and CDR2: SNHLY, FYNNEI. J lost 6 bases, V lost 3 bases, and 16 bases had no gene match. The CDR3 bases are TGTGCCAGCAGTGACAGGGGGTGGAGAAGGGCAAGGCCCGGGGAGCTGTTTTTT. Protein sequence: CASSDRGWRRARPGELFF.